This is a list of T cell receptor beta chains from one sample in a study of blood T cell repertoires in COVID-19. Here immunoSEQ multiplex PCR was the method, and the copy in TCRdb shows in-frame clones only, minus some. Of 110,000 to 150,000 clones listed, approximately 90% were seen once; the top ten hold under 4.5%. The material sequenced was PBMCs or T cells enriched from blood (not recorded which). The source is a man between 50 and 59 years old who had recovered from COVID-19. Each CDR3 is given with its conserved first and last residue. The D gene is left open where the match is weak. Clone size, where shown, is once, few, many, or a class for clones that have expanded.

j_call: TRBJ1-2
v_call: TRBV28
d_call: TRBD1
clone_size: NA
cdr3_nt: TGTGCCAGCAGTTTGAGTTCGGACAGGGATGGCTACACCTTC
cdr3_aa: CASSLSSDRDGYTF

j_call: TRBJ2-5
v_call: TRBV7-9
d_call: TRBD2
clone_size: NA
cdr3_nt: TGTGCCAGCAACCAGCGGGGGGGCCCCCAAGAGACCCAGTACTTC
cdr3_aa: CASNQRGGPQETQYF

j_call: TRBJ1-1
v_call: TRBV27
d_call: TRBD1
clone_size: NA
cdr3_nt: TGTGCCAGCAGCGTAACAGGGGGCACTGAAGCTTTCTTT
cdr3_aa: CASSVTGGTEAFF

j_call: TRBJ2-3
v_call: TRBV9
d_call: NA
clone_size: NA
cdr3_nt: TGTGCCAGCAGCCTCTCCCCTGTTACAGATACGCAGTATTTT
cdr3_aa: CASSLSPVTDTQYF

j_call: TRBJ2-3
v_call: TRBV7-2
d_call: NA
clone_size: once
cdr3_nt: TGTGCCAGCAGCTTAAGGCAGGCTGCGCCGCAGTATTTT
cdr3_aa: CASSLRQAAPQYF

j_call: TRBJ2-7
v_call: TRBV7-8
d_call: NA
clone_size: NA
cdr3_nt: TGTGCCAGCAGCTTACAGGGGTGGGACTCCTACGAGCAGTACTTC
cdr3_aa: CASSLQGWDSYEQYF

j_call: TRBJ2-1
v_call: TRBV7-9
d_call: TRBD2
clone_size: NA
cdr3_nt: TGTGCCAGCAGCTTAGTTGGGCGGGGGGGCCCACACAATGAGCAGTTCTTC
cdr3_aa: CASSLVGRGGPHNEQFF

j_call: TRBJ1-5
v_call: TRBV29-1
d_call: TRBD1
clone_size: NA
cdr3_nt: TGCAGCGCCTCGACAGGGTGGGATCAGCATTTT
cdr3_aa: CSASTGWDQHF

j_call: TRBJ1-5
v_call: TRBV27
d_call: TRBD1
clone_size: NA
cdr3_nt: TGTGCCAGCAGCTCAGGGGGCCCCATTCAGCCCCAGCATTTT
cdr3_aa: CASSSGGPIQPQHF

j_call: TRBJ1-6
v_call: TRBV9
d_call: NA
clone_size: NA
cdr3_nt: TGTGCCAGCAGCGTCACAGGGATCTATTCACCCCTCCACTTT
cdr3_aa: CASSVTGIYSPLHF

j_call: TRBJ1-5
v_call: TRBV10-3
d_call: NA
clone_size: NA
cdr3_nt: TGTGCCATCAGTGACCCGGCAGGGAATAGCAATCAGCCCCAGCATTTT
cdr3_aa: CAISDPAGNSNQPQHF

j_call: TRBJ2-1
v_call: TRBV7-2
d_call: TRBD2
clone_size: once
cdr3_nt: TGTGCCAGCAGCTTCCCCGGGACTAGCGGGAAAGTAGACTACAATGAGCAGTTCTTC
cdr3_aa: CASSFPGTSGKVDYNEQFF

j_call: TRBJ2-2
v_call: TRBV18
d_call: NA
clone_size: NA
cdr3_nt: TGTGCCAGCTCACCACCGGCGGTGAACACCGGGGAGCTGTTTTTT
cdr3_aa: CASSPPAVNTGELFF

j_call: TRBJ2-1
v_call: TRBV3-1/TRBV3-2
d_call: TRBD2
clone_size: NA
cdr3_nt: TGTGCCAGCAGCCAAGATAGCGGGACTAGCGGGGATATCTACAATGAGCAGTTCTTC
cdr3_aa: CASSQDSGTSGDIYNEQFF

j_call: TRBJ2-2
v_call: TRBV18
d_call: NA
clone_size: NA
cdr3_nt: TGTGCCAGCTCACCTTCCGGACAGATTTACACCGGGGAGCTGTTTTTT
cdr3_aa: CASSPSGQIYTGELFF

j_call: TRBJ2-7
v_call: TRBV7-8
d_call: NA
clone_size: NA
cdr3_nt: TGTGCCAGCAGCTTGACAGGACCCTACGAGCAGTACTTC
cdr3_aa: CASSLTGPYEQYF

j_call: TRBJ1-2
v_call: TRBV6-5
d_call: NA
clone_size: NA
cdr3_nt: TGTGCCAGCAGCACGTCGACAAAAACTAACTATGGCTACACCTTC
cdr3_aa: CASSTSTKTNYGYTF

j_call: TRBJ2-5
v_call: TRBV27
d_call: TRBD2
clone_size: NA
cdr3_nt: TGTGCCAGCAGTGCTCGGACTAGGGCAGAGACCCAGTACTTC
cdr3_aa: CASSARTRAETQYF

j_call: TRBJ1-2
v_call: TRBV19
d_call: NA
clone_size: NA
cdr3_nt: TGTGCCAGTAGTATGGGGGGGATCCGCCATGGCTACACCTTC
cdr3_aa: CASSMGGIRHGYTF

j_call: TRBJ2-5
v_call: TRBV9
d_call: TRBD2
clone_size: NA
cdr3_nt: TGTGCCAGCAGCCCAGTCCCGGGACTAGCGGGGTTCGAGACCCAGTACTTC
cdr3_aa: CASSPVPGLAGFETQYF

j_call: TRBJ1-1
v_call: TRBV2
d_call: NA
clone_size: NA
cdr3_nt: TGTGCCAGCAGTGAAGCCTTGGAGGCTTTCTTT
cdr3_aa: CASSEALEAFF

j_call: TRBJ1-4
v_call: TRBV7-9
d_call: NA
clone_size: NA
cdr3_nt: TGTGCCAGCAGCTTACGGGGGGCAGGTGAAAAACTGTTTTTT
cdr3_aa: CASSLRGAGEKLFF

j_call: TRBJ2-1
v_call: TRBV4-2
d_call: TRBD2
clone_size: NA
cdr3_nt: TGTGCCAGCAGCCAGGAACTAGCGGGGAACGGCTACTACAATGAGCAGTTCTTC
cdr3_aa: CASSQELAGNGYYNEQFF

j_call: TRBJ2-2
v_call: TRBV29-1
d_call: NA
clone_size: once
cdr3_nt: TGCAGCGTTGCCTCTAGCCAGAGGACCGGGGAGCTGTTTTTT
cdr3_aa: CSVASSQRTGELFF

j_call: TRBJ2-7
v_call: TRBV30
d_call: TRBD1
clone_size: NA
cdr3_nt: TGTGCCTGCGGGGACAGGGGTAGGGACGAGCAGTACTTC
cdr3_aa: CACGDRGRDEQYF

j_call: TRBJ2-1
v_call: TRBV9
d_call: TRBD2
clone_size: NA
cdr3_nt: TGTGCCAGCAGCGCCGGGACTAGCGGGAGTTCCTACAATGAGCAGTTCTTC
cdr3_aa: CASSAGTSGSSYNEQFF

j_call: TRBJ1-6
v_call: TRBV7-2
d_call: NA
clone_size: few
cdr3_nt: TGTGCCAGCAGCTTAGGGGCAGCCTATAATTCACCCCTCCACTTT
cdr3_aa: CASSLGAAYNSPLHF

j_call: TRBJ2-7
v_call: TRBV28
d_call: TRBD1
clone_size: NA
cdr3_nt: TGTGCCAGCAGAACCGGGACAGGGGGCGGAATCTACGAGCAGTACTTC
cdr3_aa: CASRTGTGGGIYEQYF

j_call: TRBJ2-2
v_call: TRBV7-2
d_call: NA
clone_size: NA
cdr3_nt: TGTGCCAGCAGCTTACTTGTCACCGGGGAGCTGTTTTTT
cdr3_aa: CASSLLVTGELFF

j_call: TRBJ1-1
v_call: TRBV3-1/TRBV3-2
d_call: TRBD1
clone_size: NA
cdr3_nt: TGTGCCAGCAGCGGACAGACAGGGGGGATGAACACTGAAGCTTTCTTT
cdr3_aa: CASSGQTGGMNTEAFF